The present T cell receptor beta chain was sequenced within a study of T cell responses to AZD1222 COVID-19 vaccine. Study outcomes and limitations: The donor cohort was predominantly white British with a female majority, and clonal diversity may have been underestimated. As reported, nearly half of all spike-specific TCRs target variant regions that are unmutated. Among vaccine-associated CD4 TCRs, coverage spanned spike, with dominance at 160-218 and 743-854. Repertoires were obtained only post-peak T cell response.

To note about this clone: The target antigen is unknown.

Trimming shortened V by 4 bases and J by 1 base, and 8 bases separated the two germline ends. The germline V gene encodes CDR1 LNHDA and CDR2 SQIVND (reference sequence). The CDR3 runs 13 residues. TCRdb's table, derived via immunoSEQ multiplex PCR, lists solely in-frame clones and lacks some. The sample consists of some 96,000 clones, 88% of them appearing once. The V call is TRBV19, the J call TRBJ2-7; D may be TRBD1 (5 bases). The source of this sequence is an adult who received the AZD1222 COVID-19 vaccine. The material was peripheral blood, obtained 28 days after the second AZD1222 dose. The CDR3: CASSKGPSYEQYF. In DNA form, the CDR3 reads TGTGCCAGTAGTAAGGGGCCGTCCTACGAGCAGTACTTC.